This TCR beta chain originates from a study of blood T cell repertoires in COVID-19. Some clones are missing from TCRdb's copy, which holds only in-frame ones; the method was immunoSEQ multiplex PCR. Of about 180,000 clones in the sample, roughly 86% were seen once. The CDR3 covers 13 residues. V shed 3 bases and J shed 4 bases, with 10 bases lying between them. Germline CDR1 SQVTM, CDR2 ANQGSEA. The sequenced sample was PBMCs or T cells enriched from blood (not recorded which). This sequence originates from a woman under 40 who had recovered from COVID-19. This chain connects TRBV29-1 to TRBJ1-3; a possible D gene is TRBD1 (5 bases). The CDR3 sequence is CSVESRAGNTIYF. DNA of the CDR3: TGCAGCGTTGAGTCCAGGGCCGGAAACACCATATATTTT.